The 32 T cell receptor beta chains presented below share a single source sample, sequenced in a study of technical replicates of blood from several donors. Profiling relied on immunoSEQ multiplex PCR, and the TCRdb table lists in-frame clones only, not all of them. The sample carries around 50,000 clones, roughly 95% recorded once. Input material: T cells isolated from PBMCs. The receptors originated from a human donor in good health.

This chain connects TRBV10-1 to TRBJ2-2; 14 bases map to TRBD2. V shed 9 bases, J shed 5 bases, and the junction held 5 bases outside the gene matches. This CDR3 spans 15 amino acids. Germline CDR1 WNHNN, CDR2 SYGVQD (reference sequence). The CDR3: CARWGLAGDTGELFF. The CDR3 DNA sequence: TGCGCCAGGTGGGGACTAGCGGGAGATACCGGGGAGCTGTTTTTT.

This chain links TRBV2 with TRBJ2-7; 7 bases map to TRBD2. V lost 4 bases and J lost 5; bases outside the gene matches: 11. CDR3 length: 15 residues. The V gene's germline CDR1 is SNHLY and CDR2 FYNNEI. CDR3 sequence: CASSGLGEGFDEQYF. The CDR3 coding sequence is TGTGCCAGCAGTGGCTTGGGGGAGGGTTTCGACGAGCAGTACTTC.

The chain has TRBV2 and TRBJ1-2, with D uncertain. Trimming pared 8 bases from V and 6 bases from J, leaving 13 bases between. This CDR3 has 12 residues. The germline CDR1 and CDR2 sequences are SNHLY and FYNNEI. The CDR3 bases are TGTGCCAGCGGCGAGCAGGCAAATGGCTACACCTTC. It yields the protein CASGEQANGYTF.

The chain couples TRBV27 to TRBJ1-2, with 8 bases that match TRBD1. This CDR3 contains 13 residues. The V and J ends lost 5 bases and 9 bases, in that order; junction bases with no gene match: 8. Germline CDR1 reads MNHEY; CDR2 reads SMNVEV (reference sequence). CDR3 region: CASSPSDRDSYTF. The CDR3 bases are TGTGCCAGCAGTCCCTCGGACAGGGATAGCTACACCTTC.

The gene calls are TRBV9 and TRBJ2-2; 12 bases agree with TRBD2. CDR3 size: 16 residues. From germline, CDR1 is SGDLS and CDR2 YYNGEE. The V segment lost 3 bases and the J segment 4 bases; nucleotides outside the gene matches: 4. The CDR3 region is CASSGLAGASTGELFF. The CDR3 DNA reads TGTGCCAGCAGCGGACTAGCGGGAGCTTCCACCGGGGAGCTGTTTTTT.

This chain connects TRBV4-1 to TRBJ2-5; TRBD2 might be the D (5 bases). V lost 1 base to trimming and J lost 5 bases, with 14 bases between them. CDR1 and CDR2 (germline): MGHRA, YSYEKL. CDR3 size: 15 residues. In nucleotides, the CDR3 is TGCGCCAGCAGCCAAGGCCCCGGGGAGTTTGAGACCCAGTACTTC. It yields the protein CASSQGPGEFETQYF.

The genes are TRBV27 and TRBJ2-1, with 7 nucleotides matching TRBD2. The V and J ends lost 6 bases and 5 bases, in that order; junction bases with no gene match: 7. Germline V gene data show CDR1 as MNHEY and CDR2 as SMNVEV (reference sequence). The CDR3 has 14 amino acids. The CDR3 protein is CASRVGGGDNEQFF. Here the CDR3 DNA reads TGTGCCAGCAGGGTCGGGGGAGGGGACAATGAGCAGTTCTTC.

In its sample, this clone was seen once. The chain links TRBV6-5 to TRBJ1-5; D is undetermined. This CDR3 is 14 amino acids long. Looked up from germline, CDR1 is MNHEY and CDR2 is SVGAGI. Trimming took 4 bases from V and 0 from J, leaving 7 bases between them. DNA of the CDR3: TGTGCCAGCAGTTTAGGAGTTAGCAATCAGCCCCAGCATTTT. Amino acids: CASSLGVSNQPQHF.

This clone has only one observation. The chain uses TRBV30 and TRBJ1-4; 8 nucleotides agree with TRBD1. Germline V gene lookup returns CDR1 GTSNPN and CDR2 SVGIG (reference sequence). Germline trimming cut 5 bases from V and 8 bases from J; bases unmatched to any gene: 10. The length of the CDR3 is 14 residues. The CDR3 sequence: CAWVPQGAYEKLFF. CDR3 coding DNA: TGTGCCTGGGTCCCCCAGGGGGCCTACGAAAAACTGTTTTTT.

The CDR3 bases are TGTGCCATCATATCTACAGCCTCGGGCTACACCTTC. This translates into CAIISTASGYTF. The J gene is TRBJ1-2, the V gene TRBV2; D is unclear. The germline V gene has CDR1 SNHLY and CDR2 FYNNEI. The CDR3 sequence is 12 residues long. With 10 bases removed from V and 8 bases from J, the gap between germline ends came to 17 bases.

This chain uses TRBV30 with TRBJ2-7, with 14 bases fitting TRBD2. Unmatched junction bases numbered 5, after V lost 2 bases and J lost 5 bases. Germline lookup yields CDR1 GTSNPN and CDR2 SVGIG (reference sequence). The CDR3 covers 15 residues. The CDR3 DNA follows: TGTGCCTGGAGTAAAGGGACTAGCGGGGGTGACGAGCAGTACTTC. Its translation: CAWSKGTSGGDEQYF.

The chain is built from TRBV5-8 and TRBJ2-5, with D uncertain. Germline V gene sequence: CDR1 SGHTS, CDR2 YDEGEE. The length of the CDR3 is 15 residues. With 0 bases removed from V and 4 bases from J, the gap between germline ends came to 13 bases. DNA of the CDR3: TGTGCCAGCAGCTTGGGACGGCAGGAACGAGAGACCCAGTACTTC. It encodes CASSLGRQERETQYF.

The gene calls are TRBV5-1 and TRBJ1-2, with D possibly matching TRBD1 (5 bases). The CDR3 spans 13 residues. V dropped 4 bases and J dropped 5 bases, with 12 bases sitting between them. The germline V gene encodes CDR1 SGHRS and CDR2 YFSETQ. CDR3 region: CASSPRQGYGYTF. DNA of the CDR3: TGCGCCAGCAGCCCCCGGCAGGGTTATGGCTACACCTTC.

The chain is built from TRBV9 and TRBJ1-5; 9 positions agree with TRBD1. V was clipped by 4 bases and J by 10 bases; unmatched bases: 6. Germline V gene lookup returns CDR1 SGDLS and CDR2 YYNGEE. The CDR3 covers 13 residues. As DNA, the CDR3 is TGTGCCAGCAGCTTAACGGGACAGGGTCCCCAGCATTTT. As protein: CASSLTGQGPQHF.

The chain joins TRBV10-3 to TRBJ2-7; D is perhaps TRBD2 (5 bases). The CDR3 runs 13 residues. V shed 6 bases and J shed 1 base, with 10 bases lying between them. CDR1 and CDR2 from the germline V gene are ENHRY and SYGVKD. The CDR3 sequence is CAISRTESYEQYF. CDR3 nucleotides: TGTGCCATCAGCCGGACTGAATCCTACGAGCAGTACTTC.

This clone was detected a few times. For the CDR3, the DNA is TGCGCCAGCAGCCAAGGCTTATTGACAGGGGGACGCAATGAGCAGTTCTTC. This translates into CASSQGLLTGGRNEQFF. V and J are TRBV4-1 and TRBJ2-1; TRBD1 matches at 9 bases. The CDR3 runs to 17 residues. In germline, CDR1 is MGHRA, CDR2 YSYEKL. After removal of 1 base from V and 6 bases from J, the junction contained 10 bases not matched to a gene.

The gene calls are TRBV6-1 and TRBJ2-1; 16 bases match TRBD2. The CDR3 is made up of 19 amino acids. Germline CDR1 is MNHNS and CDR2 is SASEGT. J was trimmed by 8 bases and V by 3 bases; bases with no gene match: 13. Written as DNA, the CDR3 is TGTGCCAGCAGTGATCGTCCTATGGGGACTAGCGGGAGGGTCGATGAGCAGTTCTTC. Residues: CASSDRPMGTSGRVDEQFF.

Here the CDR3 reads CASSLSGTVPNTEAFF. The CDR3 region has the DNA TGTGCCAGCAGCTTGTCCGGGACAGTTCCGAACACTGAAGCTTTCTTT. This chain joins TRBV7-2 and TRBJ1-1, with TRBD1 matching over 7 bases. V shed 3 bases, J shed 1 base, and the junction held 8 bases outside the gene matches. The CDR3 runs 16 residues. CDR1 and CDR2 (germline): SGHTA, FQGNSA.

The rearrangement links TRBV9 to TRBJ2-5, with D uncertain. V dropped 0 bases and J dropped 3 bases, with 12 bases sitting between them. The CDR3 runs 15 residues. Germline values: CDR1 SGDLS, CDR2 YYNGEE. CDR3 residues: CASSVAFRPEETQYF. CDR3 DNA: TGTGCCAGCAGCGTAGCTTTCAGGCCTGAAGAGACCCAGTACTTC.

V is TRBV6-1 and J is TRBJ2-7; D might be TRBD2 (5 bases). The CDR3 loop spans 14 amino acids. Germline CDR1 reads MNHNS; CDR2 reads SASEGT. The CDR3: CAAGRDPYSYEQYF. CDR3 bases: TGTGCTGCGGGCCGAGACCCGTACTCCTACGAGCAGTACTTC.

This CDR3 reads CASSLGEGYGYTF. CDR3 bases: TGTGCCAGCAGTCTTGGGGAGGGCTATGGCTACACCTTC. The chain is built from TRBV28 and TRBJ1-2; D ambiguous. This CDR3 is built from 13 residues. Trimming took off 5 bases at V and 4 bases at J, with 11 bases between the two ends. Per germline, CDR1 MDHEN and CDR2 SYDVKM.

The V and J genes are TRBV4-2 and TRBJ2-1; 8 bases are a match to TRBD2. V dropped 5 bases and J dropped 8; count of bases not matched to a gene: 17. This CDR3 comprises 17 residues. The V gene's germline CDR1 is LGHNA and CDR2 YNFKEQ. The DNA for the CDR3 is TGTGCCAGCAGCGAACTTCATAGCGGGATGGCGATGGATGAGCAGTTCTTC. This sequence encodes CASSELHSGMAMDEQFF.

This clone was seen once. The V call is TRBV7-9, the J call TRBJ1-1; the match to TRBD1 covers 7 bases. This CDR3 spans 15 amino acids. Looked up from germline, CDR1 is SEHNR and CDR2 is FQNEAQ (reference sequence). With 6 bases clipped from V and 5 bases from J, the junction kept 12 bases outside the gene matches. The CDR3 protein is CASSPPTGVETEAFF. CDR3 DNA sequence: TGTGCCAGCAGTCCCCCAACAGGGGTAGAGACTGAAGCTTTCTTT.

J is TRBJ2-5 and V is TRBV4-3; TRBD2 agrees at 10 bases. Per germline, CDR1 LGHNA and CDR2 YSLEER. With V trimmed by 3 bases and J by 5 bases, 9 bases remained unmatched. This CDR3 has 16 residues. The CDR3 here is CASSHFKREGPETQYF. The CDR3 DNA reads TGCGCCAGCAGCCATTTCAAGCGGGAGGGCCCCGAGACCCAGTACTTC.

This clone came up a few times. CDR3: CAWSEWTGDFLSGNTIYF. Written as DNA, the CDR3 is TGTGCCTGGAGTGAATGGACAGGGGACTTCCTCTCTGGAAACACCATATATTTT. The genes are TRBV30 and TRBJ1-3; 9 bases match TRBD1. The CDR3 spans 18 residues. The germline CDR1 and CDR2 sequences are GTSNPN and SVGIG (reference sequence). The V segment lost 1 base and the J segment 0 bases; nucleotides outside the gene matches: 10.

The chain links TRBV9 to TRBJ2-7; D possibly corresponds to TRBD2 (5 bases). CDR1 and CDR2 from the germline V gene are SGDLS and YYNGEE. Trimming shortened V by 0 bases and J by 5 bases, and 9 bases separated the two germline ends. The length of the CDR3 is 13 residues. The CDR3, as DNA: TGTGCCAGCAGCGTAGTTGGAGGCCACGAGCAGTACTTC. Translation gives CASSVVGGHEQYF. Full variable domain (remainder filled in from reference TRBV9 and TRBJ2-7): DSGVTQTPKHLITATGQRVTLRCSPRSGDLSVYWYQQSLDQGLQFLIQYYNGEERAKGNILERFSAQQFPDLHSELNLSSLELGDSALYFCASSVVGGHEQYFGPGTRLTVT.

This chain uses TRBV4-1 with TRBJ2-3; D may be TRBD2 (6 bases). Trimming took off 2 bases at V and 8 bases at J, with 11 bases between the two ends. CDR3 length equals 13 residues. Germline V lookup: CDR1 MGHRA, CDR2 YSYEKL. CDR3 nucleotides: TGCGCCAGCAGCCAACCGACTAGTCTTACGCAGTATTTT. It yields the protein CASSQPTSLTQYF.

This rearrangement joins TRBV7-2 to TRBJ2-1, with 7 bases that match TRBD2. This CDR3 is built from 14 residues. Per germline, CDR1 SGHTA and CDR2 FQGNSA. V shed 4 bases and J 1 base; nucleotides not matched to a gene: 1. The CDR3 reads CASSSSGSYNEQFF. In nucleotides, the CDR3 is TGTGCCAGCAGCTCTAGCGGATCCTACAATGAGCAGTTCTTC. Complete variable domain (other parts from reference TRBV7-2 and TRBJ2-1): GAGVSQSPSNKVTEKGKDVELRCDPISGHTALYWYRQSLGQGLEFLIYFQGNSAPDKSGLPSDRFSAERTGGSVSTLTIQRTQQEDSAVYLCASSSSGSYNEQFFGPGTRLTVL.

The chain has TRBV29-1 and TRBJ2-2; D perhaps matches TRBD1 (6 bases). Trimming left V 7 bases short and J 1 base short, with 13 bases between. The CDR3 spans 14 residues. Germline V gene sequence: CDR1 SQVTM, CDR2 ANQGSEA. DNA for the CDR3: TGCAGCGCCGCTGCCAGGGGGAACACCGGGGAGCTGTTTTTT. Its protein is CSAAARGNTGELFF.

The chain uses TRBV7-3 and TRBJ2-2, with TRBD2 matching 13 bases. Losses at the gene ends were 7 bases for V and 0 bases for J; bases not matched to a gene: 5. In germline, CDR1 is SGHTA, CDR2 FQGTGA. This CDR3 has 17 residues. CDR3: CASNLLAGGTNTGELFF. CDR3 bases: TGTGCCAGCAACCTACTAGCGGGAGGGACGAACACCGGGGAGCTGTTTTTT.

The chain employs TRBV29-1 and TRBJ2-1, with TRBD2 identical over 9 bases. Germline V CDR1 and CDR2: SQVTM, ANQGSEA. This CDR3 has 15 residues. The trim removed 6 bases at V and 7 bases at J, leaving 13 bases unmatched. The CDR3 sequence is CSVRLLAGAGNEQFF. CDR3 sequence (DNA): TGCAGCGTCCGACTTTTAGCGGGAGCCGGGAATGAGCAGTTCTTC.

A remark on this clone: A junction end diverges from the germline sequence, so it may reflect a read error. The rearrangement uses TRBV30 and TRBJ2-2, with 10 bases identical to TRBD2. Germline lookup yields CDR1 GTSNPN and CDR2 SVGIG (reference sequence). The CDR3 has 17 amino acids. CDR3 amino acids: CAWSDLAGAGNSGELFF. CDR3 DNA: TGTGCCTGGAGCGATCTAGCGGGAGCCGGGAACTCCGGGGAGCTGTTTTTT.